This T cell receptor beta chain stems from a study of OX40 agonist ivuxolimab in advanced cancers. Study overall: A mean age of about 59 years, range about 20 to 79, was recorded, and roughly 80% were male.

Findings of the study overall: At 0.1 to 3.0 mg/kg and by week 6, clonal expansion occurred in CD4+ and CD8+ blood T cells. The antigen specificity of the peripheral T cells (those that were expanded) was not determined. Low normalized T-cell clonal expansion was also seen in some nonresponders.

About this clone itself: Its antigen is undetermined.

Germline values: CDR1 KGHSH, CDR2 LQKENI. This CDR3 contains 15 residues. Germline trimming cut 2 bases from V and 1 base from J; bases unmatched to any gene: 4. The table came from immunoSEQ multiplex PCR; TCRdb's copy has only in-frame clones and leaves some out. The repertoire holds some 65,000 clones, with around 87% as singletons. The source of this sequence is an adult with an advanced solid tumor such as melanoma, head and neck, liver or kidney cancer. The chain uses TRBV18 and TRBJ1-1, with 7 bases that match TRBD1. The specimen was CD4+ or CD8+ T cells sorted from blood, collected in a trial of the OX40 agonist ivuxolimab. The CDR3 DNA sequence: TGTGCCAGCTCACCAAGGACAGGCGAGAACACTGAAGCTTTCTTT. Encoded protein: CASSPRTGENTEAFF.